This passage covers 29 T cell receptor beta chains from one sample sequenced in a study of Graves' ophthalmopathy and Graves' hyperthyroidism. Amplification targeted the TCR beta CDR3 regions, with RNA transcripts as the source material. RT-PCR was first run with HTBI primers, then multiplex PCR in a second round. From the multiplex PCR reads, TCRdb called clonotypes with MiXCR, one entry per CDR3 protein. The repertoire holds approximately 45,000 distinct CDR3 sequences, with 50% as singletons. Sequences were obtained from peripheral blood. These receptors came from an adult man with Graves' ophthalmopathy.

This clonotype counts as medium-sized. V gene TRBV24-1 combines with J gene TRBJ2-5; 7 bases fit TRBD1. With 3 bases clipped from V and 4 bases from J, the junction kept 7 bases outside the gene matches. This CDR3 is built from 15 residues. From germline, CDR1 is KGHDR and CDR2 SFDVKD. CDR3 sequence: CATSDAEGAGETQYF. In DNA, the CDR3 is TGTGCCACCAGTGATGCAGAGGGGGCGGGAGAGACCCAGTACTTC.

V gene TRBV5-6 combines with J gene TRBJ2-7; 10 bases fit TRBD1. CDR3 length equals 13 residues. Trimming cost V 6 bases and J 5 bases; bases outside gene matches: 5. CDR1 is SGHDT, CDR2 YYEEEE, per germline. The CDR3 DNA is TGTGCCAGCACCCGGACAGGGGGAGACGAGCAGTACTTC. Encoded protein: CASTRTGGDEQYF.

This clonotype was recorded at least ten times. The missing conserved phenylalanine or tryptophan at the end of this CDR3 makes a read error likely. The DNA is omitted, as the CDR3 cannot be located on it reliably, and the CDR3 follows TCRdb's listing. V usage is TRBV20-1 and J usage is TRBJ2-7. Germline values: CDR1 DFQATT, CDR2 SNEGSKA (reference sequence). Inclusive of both ends, the CDR3 amounts to 11 amino acids. This chain's CDR3 is CSARGHTSGNT.

This clonotype was picked up a small number of times. The chain joins TRBV3-1 to TRBJ1-2; D is unresolved. Trimming left V 4 bases short and J 2 bases short, with 11 bases between. Germline CDR1 reads LGHDT; CDR2 reads YNNKEL (reference sequence). The CDR3 contains 14 residues. For the CDR3, the DNA is TGTGCCAGCAGCCGCGAGGCGGGAAACTATGGCTACACCTTC. Protein sequence: CASSREAGNYGYTF.

This clonotype was picked up many times. The rearrangement links TRBV7-2 to TRBJ1-2; 9 bases match TRBD1. The J segment lost 4 bases and the V segment lost 5 bases, leaving 2 bases of the junction unmatched. This CDR3 comprises 13 residues. Germline V gives CDR1 SGHTA, CDR2 FQGNSA. CDR3 nucleotides: TGTGCCAGCAGCCAGGACAGGGGCTATGGCTACACCTTC. Translation: CASSQDRGYGYTF.

In its sample, this clonotype was seen many times. The V gene is TRBV28, the J gene TRBJ1-1; tentative D call: TRBD1 (5 bases). The CDR3 has 14 amino acids. Trimming removed 5 bases from V and 4 bases from J, with 14 bases in between. CDR1 is MDHEN, CDR2 SYDVKM, per germline. CDR3: CASSIQGEGTEAFF. CDR3 nucleotide sequence: TGTGCCAGCAGTATACAAGGGGAGGGCACTGAAGCTTTCTTT.

This chain connects TRBV6-5 to TRBJ1-1, with D possibly being TRBD1 (6 bases). The germline V gene has CDR1 MNHEY and CDR2 SVGAGI. Trimming removed 4 bases at V and 6 bases at J, with 24 bases between. CDR3 length equals 17 residues. The CDR3: CASSSLAQETGWSEAFF. The CDR3 coding sequence is TGTGCCAGCAGTTCCCTAGCGCAAGAGACAGGCTGGTCTGAAGCTTTCTTT.

Points on this clonotype: The CDR3 does not end in the conserved phenylalanine or tryptophan, so this is likely a read error. This chain links TRBV7-3 with TRBJ2-5; TRBD1 or TRBD2 may be the D gene (6 bases each). In germline, CDR1 is SGHTA, CDR2 FQGTGA. The CDR3 is 14 amino acids. CDR3 region: CVSSPRQDGGTQYL. CDR3 nucleotides: TGTGTCAGCAGCCCAAGACAGGACGGGGGAACCCAGTACCTC.

The chain has TRBV20-1 and TRBJ2-1, with TRBD2 identical over 7 bases. Germline V lookup: CDR1 DFQATT, CDR2 SNEGSKA (reference sequence). The J segment lost 5 bases and the V segment lost 7 bases, leaving 5 bases of the junction unmatched. The CDR3 covers 12 residues. The CDR3 DNA reads as TGCAGTGTTGGTAGCGGGCACAATGAGCAGTTCTTC. This translates into CSVGSGHNEQFF.

At least ten counts were recorded for this clonotype. The chain joins TRBV9 to TRBJ2-1; D perhaps matches TRBD1 (5 bases). CDR1 and CDR2 (germline): SGDLS, YYNGEE. V lost 0 bases and J lost 9, with 10 bases in between. The CDR3 spans 13 residues. The CDR3 loop reads CASSVGSGIEQFF. CDR3 DNA: TGTGCCAGCAGCGTAGGCTCAGGGATTGAGCAGTTCTTC. The variable domain in full, with the rest retrieved from reference TRBV9 and TRBJ2-1, is DSGVTQTPKHLITATGQRVTLRCSPRSGDLSVYWYQQSLDQGLQFLIQYYNGEERAKGNILERFSAQQFPDLHSELNLSSLELGDSALYFCASSVGSGIEQFFGPGTRLTVL.

This clonotype showed up just once. V and J are TRBV5-8 and TRBJ1-1; 7 bases are a match to TRBD1. CDR3 length equals 14 residues. The trim removed 0 bases at V and 3 bases at J, leaving 2 bases unmatched. In germline, CDR1 is SGHTS, CDR2 YDEGEE. CDR3 coding DNA: TGTGCCAGCAGCTTGGAGGGGGCGTACACTGAAGCTTTCTTT. Translated, it gives CASSLEGAYTEAFF. Full variable domain (outside the CDR3, taken from reference TRBV5-8 and TRBJ1-1): EAGVTQSPTHLIKTRGQQATLRCSPISGHTSVYWYQQALGLGLQFLLWYDEGEERNRGNFPPRFSGRQFPNYSSELNVNALELEDSALYLCASSLEGAYTEAFFGQGTRLTVV.

The rearrangement links TRBV2 to TRBJ1-1; no firm D call. Deletions cut 1 base from V and 5 bases from J, with 5 bases between. CDR1 SNHLY and CDR2 FYNNEI come from the germline V gene. The CDR3 extends over 12 amino acids. The CDR3 DNA reads as TGTGCCAGCAGTGAAGATCGGACTGAAGCTTTCTTT. It yields the protein CASSEDRTEAFF.

This chain joins TRBV10-3 and TRBJ2-2; 12 bases align to TRBD1. The CDR3 length is 16 residues. V was pared by 10 bases and J by 3 bases, with 9 bases of the junction left unmatched. CDR1 and CDR2 from the germline V gene are ENHRY and SYGVKD. The CDR3 sequence is CASNPWDRGHTGELFF. The CDR3 region has the DNA TGTGCCAGCAACCCTTGGGACAGGGGGCACACCGGGGAGCTGTTTTTT.

The chain is built from TRBV28 and TRBJ2-3, with D possibly TRBD2 on 5 matching bases. V was cut by 3 bases and J by 6 bases, with 16 bases left in between. The CDR3 sequence is 15 residues long. Germline V gene data show CDR1 as MDHEN and CDR2 as SYDVKM. DNA for the CDR3: TGTGCCAGCAGTTTGGTGGGGTCCTGCGGGGATACGCAGTATTTT. It yields the protein CASSLVGSCGDTQYF.

This clonotype came up many times. The chain combines TRBV7-9 with TRBJ2-1; 9 nucleotides agree with TRBD2. V lost 5 bases, J lost 5 bases, and 4 bases stayed unmatched. CDR3 length: 14 amino acids. Germline V lookup: CDR1 SEHNR, CDR2 FQNEAQ (reference sequence). The CDR3 loop reads CASSLGTSNNEQFF. The CDR3 coding sequence is TGTGCCAGCAGCCTAGGGACTAGCAACAATGAGCAGTTCTTC.

The sample holds many counts of this clonotype. This may stem from a read error, because a much larger clone lies one nucleotide away. V is TRBV7-3 and J is TRBJ2-1; weak D call: TRBD1 (6 bases). CDR1 is SGHTA, CDR2 FQGTGA, per germline. The V and J ends lost 8 bases and 9 bases respectively, with 14 bases between them. The CDR3 contains 12 residues. This CDR3 reads CASGPGAGEQFF. The CDR3 DNA reads as TGTGCCAGCGGCCCAGGGGCCGGTGAGCAGTTCTTC.

This clonotype has a count of ten or more. V gene TRBV20-1 combines with J gene TRBJ2-7, with 13 bases matching TRBD2. The CDR3 loop spans 16 amino acids. V was pared by 5 bases and J by 9 bases, with 16 bases of the junction left unmatched. Germline CDR1 is DFQATT and CDR2 is SNEGSKA (reference sequence). The CDR3 nucleotides are TGCAGTGCTTACGCATCGACCGGGACTAGCGGGACCGGGCAGTACTTC. It codes for CSAYASTGTSGTGQYF.

For this clonotype: A much larger clone lies one base from this, so it may be a read error. The chain recombines TRBV7-9 with TRBJ2-1; D uncertain. Germline CDR1 SEHNR, CDR2 FQNEAQ (reference sequence). The CDR3 is 16 residues long. This CDR3 is CTSSPVLENSYNEQFF. The CDR3 nucleotides are TGTACCAGCAGCCCCGTCCTAGAAAACTCCTACAATGAGCAGTTCTTC.

The V gene is TRBV10-1, the J gene TRBJ1-1; TRBD1 matches 8 bases. Germline loops: CDR1 WNHNN, CDR2 SYGVQD (reference sequence). Trimming cost V 1 base and J 9 bases; bases outside gene matches: 7. This CDR3 has 14 residues. The CDR3 DNA reads TGCGCCAGCAGTGAGTACGGGACAGGTGCACAAGCTTTCTTT. Translation gives CASSEYGTGAQAFF.

CDR3 in amino acids: CASGTGSYQPQHF. DNA of the CDR3: TGTGCCAGCGGGACAGGGTCATATCAGCCCCAGCATTTT. The genes are TRBV28 and TRBJ1-5, with TRBD1 matching over 9 bases. With V trimmed by 8 bases and J by 5 bases, 4 bases remained unmatched. The length of the CDR3 is 13 residues. Germline CDR1 is MDHEN and CDR2 is SYDVKM.

The genes are TRBV2 and TRBJ1-4; 10 bases match TRBD1. CDR3 size: 14 residues. Germline CDR1 is SNHLY and CDR2 is FYNNEI. Trimming removed 6 bases from V and 6 bases from J; junction bases left unmatched: 4. The DNA of the CDR3 is TGTGCCAGCAGCGCGGACAGGGGGGATGAAAAACTGTTTTTT. This gives the protein CASSADRGDEKLFF. Full variable domain (remainder filled in from reference TRBV2 and TRBJ1-4): EPEVTQTPSHQVTQMGQEVILRCVPISNHLYFYWYRQILGQKVEFLVSFYNNEISEKSEIFDDQFSVERPDGSNFTLKIRSTKLEDSAMYFCASSADRGDEKLFFGSGTQLSVL.

Of note for this clonotype: As the CDR3 is not closed by the conserved phenylalanine or tryptophan, this likely results from a read error. The chain uses TRBV4-1 and TRBJ1-2; D gene ambiguous. This CDR3 has 16 amino acids. Looked up from germline, CDR1 is MGHRA and CDR2 is YSYEKL. The V and J ends lost 1 base and 4 bases respectively, with 16 bases between them. The CDR3 DNA is TGCGCCAGCAGCCAAGTAGTGGCAGAACGGGGCTATGGCTACACCATC. This translates into CASSQVVAERGYGYTI.

This clonotype was seen a handful of times. The chain carries TRBV19 and TRBJ1-2; D not resolved. With 4 bases removed from V and 2 bases from J, the gap between germline ends came to 5 bases. The germline gives CDR1 LNHDA, CDR2 SQIVND (reference sequence). The CDR3 spans 12 residues. CDR3 coding DNA: TGTGCCAGTAGTAGTGAGAACTATGGCTACACCTTC. Translating it yields CASSSENYGYTF.

This clonotype is deemed medium-sized. The chain recombines TRBV15 with TRBJ2-1; D not resolved. This CDR3 spans 12 amino acids. Trimming removed 1 base from V and 14 bases from J, with 12 bases in between. The germline V gene encodes CDR1 LNHNV and CDR2 YYDKDF (reference sequence). Here the CDR3 reads CATSRVKRGKFF. The CDR3 DNA reads as TGTGCCACCAGCAGAGTGAAACGTGGGAAGTTCTTC.

V is TRBV24-1 and J is TRBJ1-6; TRBD1 is a possible D gene (5 bases). Germline lookup yields CDR1 KGHDR and CDR2 SFDVKD. V gave up 9 bases and J gave up 10 bases, with 9 bases separating them. The CDR3 extends over 11 amino acids. CDR3 bases: TGTGCCACCGAGCAGGGCTCACCCCTCCACTTT. Translation gives CATEQGSPLHF.

The J gene is TRBJ2-7, the V gene TRBV15; 7 nucleotides match TRBD1. The CDR3 is 15 amino acids. V was pared by 3 bases and J by 2 bases, with 7 bases of the junction left unmatched. Germline V gene lookup returns CDR1 LNHNV and CDR2 YYDKDF (reference sequence). The CDR3 nucleotides are TGTGCCACCAGCAGCCGGGGACAGCAAACCTACGAGCAGTACTTC. Amino acids: CATSSRGQQTYEQYF.

This clonotype was observed at least ten times. The chain recombines TRBV5-1 with TRBJ2-2; 8 nucleotides align to TRBD1. This CDR3 comprises 18 residues. CDR1 and CDR2 (germline): SGHRS, YFSETQ. V lost 1 base, J lost 3 bases, and 11 bases stayed unmatched. CDR3 region: CASSLLGAGGFDTGELFF. In nucleotides, the CDR3 is TGCGCCAGCAGCTTGTTAGGCGCAGGGGGCTTTGACACCGGGGAGCTGTTTTTT.

V gene TRBV25-1 combines with J gene TRBJ2-3, with 11 nucleotides matching TRBD2. The CDR3 consists of 16 residues. With V trimmed by 5 bases and J by 3 bases, 7 bases remained unmatched. Per germline, CDR1 MGHDK and CDR2 SYGVNS. The CDR3 coding sequence is TGTGCCAGCAGTCCCGGGACTAGCGGTAGGACAGATACGCAGTATTTT. Translation: CASSPGTSGRTDTQYF.

V gene TRBV11-2 combines with J gene TRBJ2-1; tentatively, D is TRBD2 (7 bases). Germline V CDR1 and CDR2: SGHAT, FQNNGV. Trimming took 1 base from V and 9 from J, leaving 16 bases between them. The CDR3 is 15 amino acids. Written as DNA, the CDR3 is TGTGCCAGCAGCTTAGTTCAGGGAGGGGACACTGAGCAGTTCTTC. Translation gives CASSLVQGGDTEQFF.